This T cell receptor (beta chain) was retrieved from a study of blood T cell repertoires in COVID-19. In the study overall: Some COVID-19 samples were acute and others convalescent; all came from the United States, Italy and Spain.

Trimming cost V 1 base and J 3 bases; bases outside gene matches: 4. The CDR3 loop spans 15 amino acids. Germline CDR1 MNHEY, CDR2 SMNVEV (reference sequence). Clones were read by immunoSEQ multiplex PCR, and TCRdb kept only the in-frame ones, dropping some. Of roughly 280,000 clones detected, 75% to 90% appear once; the ten largest clones hold 2.4%. The sequenced sample consisted of PBMCs or T cells enriched from blood (not recorded which). This chain connects TRBV27 to TRBJ2-3; 7 bases are a match to TRBD1. This receptor was taken from a woman aged 18-29 years who had recovered from COVID-19. CDR3 DNA sequence: TGTGCCAGCAGTTTATGGGGGACAGAAACAGATACGCAGTATTTT. Translating gives CASSLWGTETDTQYF.